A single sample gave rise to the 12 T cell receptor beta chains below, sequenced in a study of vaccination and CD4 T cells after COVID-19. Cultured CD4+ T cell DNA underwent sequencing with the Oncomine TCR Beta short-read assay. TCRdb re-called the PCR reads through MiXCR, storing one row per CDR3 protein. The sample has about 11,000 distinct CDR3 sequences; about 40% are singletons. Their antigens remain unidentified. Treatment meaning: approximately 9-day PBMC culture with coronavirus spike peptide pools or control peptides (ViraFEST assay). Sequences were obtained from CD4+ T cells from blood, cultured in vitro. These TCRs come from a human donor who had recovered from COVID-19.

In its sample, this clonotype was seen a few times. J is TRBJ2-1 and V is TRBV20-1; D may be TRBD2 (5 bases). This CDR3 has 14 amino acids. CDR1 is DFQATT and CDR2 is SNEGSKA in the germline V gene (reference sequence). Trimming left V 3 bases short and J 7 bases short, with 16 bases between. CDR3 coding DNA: TGCAGTGCTAGGCGGGTGGGAGAGGGAAATGAGCAGTTCTTC. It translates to CSARRVGEGNEQFF.

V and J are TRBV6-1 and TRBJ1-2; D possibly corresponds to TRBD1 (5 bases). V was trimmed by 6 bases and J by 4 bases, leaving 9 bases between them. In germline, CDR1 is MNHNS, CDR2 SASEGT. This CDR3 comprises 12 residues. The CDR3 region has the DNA TGTGCCAGCAGCCCCGGGACCTATGGCTACACCTTC. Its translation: CASSPGTYGYTF.

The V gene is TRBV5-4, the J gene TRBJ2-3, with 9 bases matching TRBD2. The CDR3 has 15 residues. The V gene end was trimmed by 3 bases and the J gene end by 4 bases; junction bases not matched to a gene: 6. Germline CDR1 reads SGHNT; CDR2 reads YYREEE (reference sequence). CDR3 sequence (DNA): TGTGCCAGCAGCTCGAGCGGGAGGACGGCAGATACGCAGTATTTT. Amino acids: CASSSSGRTADTQYF.

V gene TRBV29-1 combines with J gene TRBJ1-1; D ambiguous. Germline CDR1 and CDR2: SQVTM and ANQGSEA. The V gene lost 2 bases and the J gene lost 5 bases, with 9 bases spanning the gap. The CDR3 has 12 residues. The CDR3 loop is CSVEKGSTEAFF. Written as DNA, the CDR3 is TGCAGCGTTGAAAAGGGAAGTACTGAAGCTTTCTTT.

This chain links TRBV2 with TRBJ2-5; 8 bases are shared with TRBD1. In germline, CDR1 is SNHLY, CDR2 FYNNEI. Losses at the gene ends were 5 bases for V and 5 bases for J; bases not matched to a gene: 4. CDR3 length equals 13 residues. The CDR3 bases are TGTGCCAGCAGTTTGACAGGGGATGAGACCCAGTACTTC. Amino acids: CASSLTGDETQYF. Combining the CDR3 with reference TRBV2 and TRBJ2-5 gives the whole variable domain EPEVTQTPSHQVTQMGQEVILRCVPISNHLYFYWYRQILGQKVEFLVSFYNNEISEKSEIFDDQFSVERPDGSNFTLKIRSTKLEDSAMYFCASSLTGDETQYFGPGTRLLVL.

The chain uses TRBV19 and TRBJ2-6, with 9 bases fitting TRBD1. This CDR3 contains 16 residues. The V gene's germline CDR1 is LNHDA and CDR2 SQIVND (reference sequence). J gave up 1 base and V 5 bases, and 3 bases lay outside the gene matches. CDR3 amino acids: CASSGTGWSGANVLTF. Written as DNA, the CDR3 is TGTGCCAGTAGTGGGACAGGGTGGTCTGGGGCCAACGTCCTGACTTTC. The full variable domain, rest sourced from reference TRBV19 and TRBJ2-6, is DGGITQSPKYLFRKEGQNVTLSCEQNLNHDAMYWYRQDPGQGLRLIYYSQIVNDFQKGDIAEGYSVSREKKESFPLTVTSAQKNPTAFYLCASSGTGWSGANVLTFGAGSRLTVL.

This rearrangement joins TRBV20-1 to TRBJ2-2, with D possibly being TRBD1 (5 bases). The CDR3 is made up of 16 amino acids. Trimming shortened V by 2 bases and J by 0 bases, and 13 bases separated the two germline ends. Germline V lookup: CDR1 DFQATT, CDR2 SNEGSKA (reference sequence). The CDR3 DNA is TGCAGTGCTAGAAGGGGCGTGAGCGCGAACACCGGGGAGCTGTTTTTT. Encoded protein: CSARRGVSANTGELFF.

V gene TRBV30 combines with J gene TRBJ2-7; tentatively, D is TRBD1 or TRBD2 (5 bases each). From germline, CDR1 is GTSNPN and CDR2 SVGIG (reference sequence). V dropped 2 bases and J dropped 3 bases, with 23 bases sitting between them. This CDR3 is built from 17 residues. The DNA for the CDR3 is TGTGCCTGGAGTAGAAGGGCACCTCGAGGGGACGTCTACGAGCAGTACTTC. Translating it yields CAWSRRAPRGDVYEQYF.

The CDR3 DNA is TGTGCCACCAGTGACCGACTAGCGGAACGCACAGATACGCAGTATTTT. Translated: CATSDRLAERTDTQYF. The chain links TRBV24-1 to TRBJ2-3; 9 positions match TRBD2. CDR3 length: 16 residues. J gave up 1 base and V 4 bases, and 5 bases lay outside the gene matches. Per germline, CDR1 KGHDR and CDR2 SFDVKD.

CDR3 residues: CASGPSGNIQYF. CDR3 in DNA: TGTGCCAGCGGCCCCAGTGGAAACATTCAGTACTTC. The V gene is TRBV2, the J gene TRBJ2-4, with D uncertain. The germline V gene has CDR1 SNHLY and CDR2 FYNNEI. The CDR3 is made up of 12 amino acids. The ends were cut back, 8 bases at V and 6 bases at J, with 11 bases in the middle.

The DNA of the CDR3 is TGTGCCAGCAGTTACTCGAGGGCCACAGCCCAAGAGACCCAGTACTTC. As protein: CASSYSRATAQETQYF. The chain employs TRBV6-5 and TRBJ2-5; possibly TRBD2 for D (5 bases). The germline V gene encodes CDR1 MNHEY and CDR2 SVGAGI. Trimming took off 0 bases at V and 1 base at J, with 12 bases between the two ends. The CDR3 is 16 amino acids.

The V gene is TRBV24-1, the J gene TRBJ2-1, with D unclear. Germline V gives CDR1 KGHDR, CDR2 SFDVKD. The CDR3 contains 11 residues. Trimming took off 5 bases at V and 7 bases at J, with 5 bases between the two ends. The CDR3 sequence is CATSGGNEQFF. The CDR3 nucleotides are TGTGCCACCAGTGGAGGAAATGAGCAGTTCTTC.